This T cell receptor (beta chain) comes out of a study of naive and memory T cell subsets. An equimolar mix of two oligonucleotides served as the beta constant-region primer for TRBC1 and TRBC2. Each CDR3 protein gets one entry after TCRdb re-called the UMI-ligation and nested PCR reads with MiXCR. The table has about 150,000 distinct CDR3 sequences, about 18% seen once. The V gene lost 4 bases and the J gene lost 2 bases, with 11 bases spanning the gap. Germline assignment: CDR1 SGHTA and CDR2 FQGNSA. The CDR3 consists of 14 residues. This clonotype was counted between two and nine times. The V call is TRBV7-2, the J call TRBJ1-2; D is possibly TRBD1 (5 bases). This clonotype was obtained from a human donor in good health. The sample was naive CD4+ T cells from blood. The CDR3 coding sequence is TGTGCCAGCAGCTCTACGACAGCGAACTATGGCTACACCTTC. Its translation: CASSSTTANYGYTF.